This TCR beta chain came from a study of persistence of HIV-infected CD4 T cells. The libraries were made with immunoSEQ version 4 in survey mode. The protocol was immunoSEQ multiplex PCR, while the TCRdb copy is restricted to in-frame clones and leaves out a portion. The sample includes about 32,000 clones, 70% of them seen just once. For this clone: Its specificity is not known.

Overlapping HIV-1 Gag 15-mer peptides at 0.85 to 1 ug per peptide per mL were used. Sorting of responding CD4+ T cells relied on upregulated CD40 ligand together with CD69. V lost 6 bases and J 9 bases, leaving 6 bases between the germline ends. Germline CDR1 reads SGHVS; CDR2 reads FQNEAQ. The CDR3 has 10 amino acids. Study results and limitations: The rare CMV-responding cells with HIV-1 proviruses were not separately TCR-sequenced.

The TCR originated in an adult man with HIV who was CMV-seropositive. The sample was CD4+ T cells sorted from PBMCs after roughly 18-hour stimulation, taken from a patient who received antiretroviral therapy. The gene calls are TRBV7-8 and TRBJ2-1, with D uncertain. This CDR3 reads CASSLGEQFF. The CDR3 coding sequence is TGTGCCAGCAGTCTGGGTGAGCAGTTCTTC.